The subject of this entry is one TCR beta chain. Compared with germline, one end of the junction differs, possibly owing to a read error. This record comes from a study of CD4 and CD8 cells across lung adenocarcinoma regions. CDR1 and CDR2 from the germline V gene are WNHNN and SYGVQD (reference sequence). This CDR3 has 14 amino acids. TCRdb re-analysed the PCR reads in MiXCR, keeping a single row per CDR3 protein. The sample includes around 23,000 distinct CDR3 sequences, around 56% of them seen just once. Localized lung adenocarcinoma, a non-small cell lung cancer, affected the donors. The clonotype was recovered from a male donor with lung adenocarcinoma. The CD4 and CD8 labels of this study may be unreliable. The sequencing input was CD8+ T cells from the center of a lung tumor. The chain has TRBV10-1 and TRBJ2-4, with TRBD1 matching over 8 bases. The chain's CDR3 is CAGRGRRATDTQYF. CDR3 sequence (DNA): TGCGCCGGCAGGGGGCGGCGTGCCACAGATACTCAGTACTTC.